This T cell receptor beta chain was obtained from a study of blood T cell repertoires in COVID-19. Study-wide context: There were acute and convalescent COVID-19 samples, and they came from the United States, Italy and Spain. T cells, B-cell-depleted T cells, or PBMCs supplied cDNA or gDNA.

Study processing details: Reference gene primer amplification gave estimated nucleated cell counts. The repertoire was sequenced with immunoSEQ multiplex PCR; TCRdb's copy has only in-frame clones and lacks some. That table furnishes V, J and clone size, whereas the DNA furnished D and trimming. The table includes some 37,000 clones, 81% detected once. Trimming at V came to 0 bases and at J to 2 bases, leaving 0 bases not matched to a gene. The CDR3 length is 14 residues. Germline loops: CDR1 SGHTA, CDR2 FQGNSA. The source of this sequence is a man aged 80 or over with active or convalescent COVID-19. The J gene is TRBJ1-2, the V gene TRBV7-2, with 7 nucleotides matching TRBD1. The sequenced sample was peripheral blood. The chain's CDR3 is CASSLAGQNYGYTF. DNA of the CDR3: TGTGCCAGCAGCTTAGCGGGACAGAACTATGGCTACACCTTC.